This T cell receptor beta chain derives from a study of neurological immune-mediated disorders. This clonotype came up many times. TCRdb reprocessed the 5' RACE reads via MiXCR and lists one record per CDR3 protein. The sample includes 50,000 or so distinct CDR3 sequences, 9.5% to 12% of them seen just once. The specimen sequenced was PBMCs. This sequence was found in a man aged 55-75 years in good health.

The CDR3 is CASSQGSNEQFF. The DNA of the CDR3 is TGTGCCAGCAGCCAAGGGAGCAATGAGCAGTTCTTC. The chain has TRBV3-1 and TRBJ2-1; no clear D. This CDR3 spans 12 amino acids. Deletions cut 1 base from V and 6 bases from J, with 4 bases between. Germline values: CDR1 LGHDT, CDR2 YNNKEL (reference sequence).